The clone carrying this T cell receptor (beta chain) was detected many times. The sample originates from a study of T cell repertoires in cytomegalovirus infection. TCRdb reprocessed the reads with MiXCR, giving one entry per CDR3 protein. The table lists about 310,000 distinct CDR3 sequences, roughly 9.3% of them singletons, with less than 3% in the top ten. Germline CDR1 DFQATT, CDR2 SNEGSKA (reference sequence). Trimming removed 5 bases from V and 10 bases from J; junction bases left unmatched: 15. The CDR3 consists of 16 residues. The sequence was obtained from a human donor in good health (CMV status not recorded). Some clones in this sample may be carry-over from other donors' samples. Sequencing used PBMCs. J is TRBJ2-1 and V is TRBV20-1; 12 nucleotides agree with TRBD1. The DNA of the CDR3 is TGCAGTGCTTCCGGGACAGGGGGCGCACGTCGGGAAGAGCAGTTCTTC. Its translation is CSASGTGGARREEQFF.